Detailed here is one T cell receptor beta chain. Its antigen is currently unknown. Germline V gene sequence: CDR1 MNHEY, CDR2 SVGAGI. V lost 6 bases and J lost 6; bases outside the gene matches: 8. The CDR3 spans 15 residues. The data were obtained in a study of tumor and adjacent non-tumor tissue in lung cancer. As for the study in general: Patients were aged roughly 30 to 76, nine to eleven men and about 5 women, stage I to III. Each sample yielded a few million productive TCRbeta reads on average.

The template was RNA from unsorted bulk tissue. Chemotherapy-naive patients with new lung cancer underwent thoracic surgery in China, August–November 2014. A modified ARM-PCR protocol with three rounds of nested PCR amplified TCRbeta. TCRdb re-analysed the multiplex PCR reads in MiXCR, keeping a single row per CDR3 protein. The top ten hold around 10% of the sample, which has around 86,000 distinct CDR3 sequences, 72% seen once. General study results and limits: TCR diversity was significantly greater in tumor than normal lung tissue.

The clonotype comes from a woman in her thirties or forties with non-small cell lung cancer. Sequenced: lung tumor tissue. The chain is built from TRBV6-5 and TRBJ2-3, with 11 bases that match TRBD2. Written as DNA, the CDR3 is TGTGCCAGCAGCCGACTAGCGGGGCGGTCGGATACGCAGTATTTT. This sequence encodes CASSRLAGRSDTQYF.